This TCR beta chain appears in the sequencing data of a study of identical twins. Findings and caveats of the study: Conclusions relied on cross-sectional statistical analysis, not following the same donors.

CDR1 is SGHVS, CDR2 FNYEAQ, per germline. The CDR3 extends over 15 amino acids. V was trimmed by 1 base and J by 4 bases, leaving 14 bases between them. No donor was unhealthy or non-Caucasian. TCRdb recomputed calls from the 5' RACE reads with MiXCR, one row per CDR3 protein. This sample carries hundreds of thousands of distinct CDR3 sequences, 20% to 25% of them seen once, and the ten largest clones take 2.9%. This clonotype was picked up a small number of times. What it binds is not known. This sample also belongs to another study, concerning T cells expressing NK-cell markers. That source adds: An anti-gamma-delta TCR antibody confined sorting to alpha-beta TCR T cells across several of the experiments. NKG2C+ dominant clonotypes from 6 or 7 donors made up about 1.0-8% of CD8+ T cells.

The chain carries TRBV7-6 and TRBJ2-7, with D possibly being TRBD1 (6 bases). Source material: CD4+ T cells sorted from blood. The TCR originated in a woman under 30 in good health. In DNA form, the CDR3 reads TGTGCCAGCAGCTTAGATCAGGGGAAGGGTTACGAGCAGTACTTC. Its protein product is CASSLDQGKGYEQYF.